Below are 17 T cell receptor beta chains sequenced from a single sample in a study of blood T cells in healthy people across ages. A sample-barcoded 5' primer and a J-beta primer mix were used in a second PCR of roughly 6 to 11 cycles. TCRdb reprocessed the 5' RACE reads with MiXCR, giving one entry per CDR3 protein. The data contain approximately 1,000,000 distinct CDR3 sequences, around 45% of them singletons. The sequenced sample consisted of blood. These receptors came from an older woman in good health.

Turning to this clonotype: At one boundary the junction diverges from the germline segment, which might be a read error. The chain combines TRBV3-1 with TRBJ2-6; TRBD2 might be the D (6 bases). Germline V CDR1 and CDR2: LGHDT, YNNKEL (reference sequence). The CDR3 has 15 residues. In nucleotides, the CDR3 is TGTGCCAGCAGCCCAGCGGGCTCTGGGGCCAGCGTCCTGACTTTC. Protein: CASSPAGSGASVLTF. The variable domain in full, completed from reference TRBV3-1 and TRBJ2-6, reads DTAVSQTPKYLVTQMGNDKSIKCEQNLGHDTMYWYKQDSKKFLKIMFSYNNKELIINETVPNRFSPKSPDKAHLNLHINSLELGDSAVYFCASSPAGSGASVLTFGAGSRLTVL.

The CDR3 region is CASSPNAWSGYTF. As DNA, the CDR3 is TGTGCCAGCAGTCCCAACGCATGGAGCGGCTACACCTTC. V is TRBV27 and J is TRBJ1-2; no reliable D call. Germline V gives CDR1 MNHEY, CDR2 SMNVEV (reference sequence). The ends were cut back, 5 bases at V and 8 bases at J, with 15 bases in the middle. The CDR3 is 13 amino acids.

The chain is built from TRBV2 and TRBJ2-7; 7 bases fit TRBD1. CDR3 size: 15 residues. Germline assignment: CDR1 SNHLY and CDR2 FYNNEI. The J segment lost 2 bases and the V segment lost 2 bases, leaving 6 bases of the junction unmatched. CDR3 DNA sequence: TGTGCCAGCAGTGAAAGGACAGGTAGTACCTACGAGCAGTACTTC. It translates to CASSERTGSTYEQYF.

This clonotype has at least ten counts. The gene calls are TRBV13 and TRBJ2-1; D assignment may be TRBD1 or TRBD2 (6 bases each). There are 14 residues in the CDR3. Trimming left V 5 bases short and J 5 bases short, with 13 bases between. Germline CDR1 PRHDT, CDR2 FYEKMQ (reference sequence). In nucleotides, the CDR3 is TGTGCCAGCAGCCCGAAGGGGGGCAACAATGAGCAGTTCTTC. Residues: CASSPKGGNNEQFF.

The chain combines TRBV2 with TRBJ2-7; D is perhaps TRBD2 (5 bases). V lost 7 bases and J lost 0, with 13 bases in between. The CDR3 covers 14 residues. Per germline, CDR1 SNHLY and CDR2 FYNNEI. The CDR3 DNA follows: TGTGCCAGCACGCGAGAGCGGACCTCCTACGAGCAGTACTTC. It specifies CASTRERTSYEQYF. The whole variable domain, filled in from reference TRBV2 and TRBJ2-7, reads EPEVTQTPSHQVTQMGQEVILRCVPISNHLYFYWYRQILGQKVEFLVSFYNNEISEKSEIFDDQFSVERPDGSNFTLKIRSTKLEDSAMYFCASTRERTSYEQYFGPGTRLTVT.

V usage is TRBV11-2 and J usage is TRBJ2-1, with D uncertain. Trimming took 1 base from V and 7 from J, leaving 20 bases between them. The germline V gene has CDR1 SGHAT and CDR2 FQNNGV. There are 17 residues in the CDR3. The CDR3 here is CASSLVLGGIHGNEQFF. In DNA form, the CDR3 reads TGTGCCAGCAGCTTAGTTTTAGGTGGGATACACGGAAATGAGCAGTTCTTC.

This rearrangement joins TRBV29-1 to TRBJ2-7; D perhaps matches TRBD1 (6 bases). The CDR3 length is 12 residues. CDR1 and CDR2 (germline): SQVTM, ANQGSEA. The V gene lost 4 bases and the J gene lost 9 bases, with 16 bases spanning the gap. CDR3 region: CSVALGATGQYF. The CDR3 DNA follows: TGCAGCGTTGCGTTGGGGGCGACCGGGCAGTACTTC.

The V and J genes are TRBV5-1 and TRBJ2-1; D is perhaps TRBD1 or TRBD2 (5 bases each). This CDR3 is 17 amino acids long. V lost 0 bases, J lost 0 bases, and 13 bases lay in between. Germline loops: CDR1 SGHRS, CDR2 YFSETQ. In DNA form, the CDR3 reads TGCGCCAGCAGCTTGGGTGTGGGGACCAACTCCTACAATGAGCAGTTCTTC. Its protein product is CASSLGVGTNSYNEQFF.

The rearrangement links TRBV20-1 to TRBJ2-1; 7 nucleotides agree with TRBD2. The germline V gene encodes CDR1 DFQATT and CDR2 SNEGSKA (reference sequence). V lost 7 bases and J lost 3; bases outside the gene matches: 9. The CDR3 has 14 residues. This CDR3 reads CSGSSLADYNEQFF. In DNA, the CDR3 is TGCAGTGGGTCGTCCCTAGCGGACTACAATGAGCAGTTCTTC.

V usage is TRBV3-1 and J usage is TRBJ2-7; no reliable D call. The CDR3 is made up of 12 amino acids. The V gene lost 3 bases and the J gene lost 1 base, with 4 bases spanning the gap. Germline V gene data show CDR1 as LGHDT and CDR2 as YNNKEL (reference sequence). This chain's CDR3 is CASSHWSYEQYF. The CDR3, as DNA: TGTGCCAGCAGCCATTGGTCCTACGAGCAGTACTTC.

The genes are TRBV20-1 and TRBJ2-5; 8 bases match TRBD1. With V trimmed by 5 bases and J by 5 bases, 10 bases remained unmatched. The germline gives CDR1 DFQATT, CDR2 SNEGSKA (reference sequence). CDR3 length: 14 amino acids. In nucleotides, the CDR3 is TGCAGTGCTGGCACCCGGGACAGGCGGGAGACCCAGTACTTC. This codes for CSAGTRDRRETQYF.

V is TRBV6-6 and J is TRBJ2-7; TRBD2 might be the D (5 bases). CDR3 length equals 16 residues. In germline, CDR1 is MNHNY, CDR2 SVGAGI (reference sequence). V gave up 0 bases and J gave up 0 bases, with 12 bases separating them. The CDR3 nucleotides read TGTGCCAGCAGTTACTCGGCAGCGGCAAGCTCCTACGAGCAGTACTTC. Its protein is CASSYSAAASSYEQYF.

This chain joins TRBV9 and TRBJ2-3, with TRBD1 matching over 10 bases. Germline V lookup: CDR1 SGDLS, CDR2 YYNGEE. V dropped 0 bases and J dropped 1; count of bases not matched to a gene: 2. CDR3 length: 16 amino acids. In DNA, the CDR3 is TGTGCCAGCAGCGTAGTAGGGACAGGGGGCACAGATACGCAGTATTTT. Translation: CASSVVGTGGTDTQYF.

This clonotype appeared a few times. The rearrangement links TRBV29-1 to TRBJ2-1, with no clear D. The CDR3 spans 12 residues. Germline lookup yields CDR1 SQVTM and CDR2 ANQGSEA. V lost 0 bases and J 6 bases, leaving 6 bases between the germline ends. The CDR3 DNA reads as TGCAGCGTTGAAGACTACGGCAATGAGCAGTTCTTC. Amino acids: CSVEDYGNEQFF.

This clonotype has a handful of counts. The CDR3 loop is CASSYSGGGELFF. The CDR3 nucleotides read TGTGCCAGCAGTTACTCCGGTGGCGGGGAGCTGTTTTTT. The chain joins TRBV6-5 to TRBJ2-2; no clear D. Germline V gene data show CDR1 as MNHEY and CDR2 as SVGAGI. The V gene lost 0 bases and the J gene lost 7 bases, with 6 bases spanning the gap. CDR3 length: 13 amino acids.

The chain joins TRBV18 to TRBJ2-5; D not resolved. The last part of the DNA fits TRBJ2-7 better; the J call may be wrong. The CDR3 extends over 14 amino acids. Germline loops: CDR1 KGHSH, CDR2 LQKENI. CDR3 bases: TGTGCCAGCTCACCAGGGCTAGAAACCTACGAGCAGTACTTC. Its translation: CASSPGLETYEQYF.

This chain uses TRBV3-1 with TRBJ2-3; D is unclear. The CDR3 totals 15 residues. The germline V and J ends were trimmed by 0 bases and 4 bases, with 11 bases remaining between them. Germline lookup yields CDR1 LGHDT and CDR2 YNNKEL (reference sequence). CDR3 amino acids: CASSQDLVASDTQYF. CDR3 DNA sequence: TGTGCCAGCAGCCAAGATCTAGTAGCCTCAGATACGCAGTATTTT.